The entry below gives a single TCR beta chain sequence along with its context. The sample comes from a study of cytomegalovirus exposure and HLA in healthy donors. The PCR employed 60 Vbeta primers together with 13 Jbeta primers. Profiled with immunoSEQ multiplex PCR; TCRdb holds only in-frame clones, not every one. The table lists a few hundred thousand clones, roughly 70% of them singletons. The junction had 6 bases not matched to a gene; V was cut back by 6 bases and J by 7 bases. CDR3 length equals 15 residues. Germline loops: CDR1 MNHNY, CDR2 SVGAGI (reference sequence). Material for sequencing was PBMCs. The J gene is TRBJ2-7, the V gene TRBV6-6; 16 bases are a match to TRBD2. This clonotype originated in a woman in her thirties in good health and CMV-seronegative. The CDR3 sequence: CASRGLAGGPWEQYF. CDR3 DNA: TGTGCCAGCAGGGGACTAGCGGGAGGGCCGTGGGAGCAGTACTTC.